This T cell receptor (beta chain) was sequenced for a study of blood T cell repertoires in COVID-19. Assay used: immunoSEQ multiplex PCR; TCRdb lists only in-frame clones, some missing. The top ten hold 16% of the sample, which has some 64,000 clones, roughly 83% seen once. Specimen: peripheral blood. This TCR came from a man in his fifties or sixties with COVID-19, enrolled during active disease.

The CDR3 coding sequence is TGTGCCAGCAGACCAGGGACAGGGCTGAACACCGGGGAGCTGTTTTTT. Translating gives CASRPGTGLNTGELFF. V usage is TRBV11-3 and J usage is TRBJ2-2, with 9 nucleotides matching TRBD1. CDR1 and CDR2 (germline): SGHNT, YENEEA. With 6 bases clipped from V and 1 base from J, the junction kept 6 bases outside the gene matches. The CDR3 contains 16 residues.